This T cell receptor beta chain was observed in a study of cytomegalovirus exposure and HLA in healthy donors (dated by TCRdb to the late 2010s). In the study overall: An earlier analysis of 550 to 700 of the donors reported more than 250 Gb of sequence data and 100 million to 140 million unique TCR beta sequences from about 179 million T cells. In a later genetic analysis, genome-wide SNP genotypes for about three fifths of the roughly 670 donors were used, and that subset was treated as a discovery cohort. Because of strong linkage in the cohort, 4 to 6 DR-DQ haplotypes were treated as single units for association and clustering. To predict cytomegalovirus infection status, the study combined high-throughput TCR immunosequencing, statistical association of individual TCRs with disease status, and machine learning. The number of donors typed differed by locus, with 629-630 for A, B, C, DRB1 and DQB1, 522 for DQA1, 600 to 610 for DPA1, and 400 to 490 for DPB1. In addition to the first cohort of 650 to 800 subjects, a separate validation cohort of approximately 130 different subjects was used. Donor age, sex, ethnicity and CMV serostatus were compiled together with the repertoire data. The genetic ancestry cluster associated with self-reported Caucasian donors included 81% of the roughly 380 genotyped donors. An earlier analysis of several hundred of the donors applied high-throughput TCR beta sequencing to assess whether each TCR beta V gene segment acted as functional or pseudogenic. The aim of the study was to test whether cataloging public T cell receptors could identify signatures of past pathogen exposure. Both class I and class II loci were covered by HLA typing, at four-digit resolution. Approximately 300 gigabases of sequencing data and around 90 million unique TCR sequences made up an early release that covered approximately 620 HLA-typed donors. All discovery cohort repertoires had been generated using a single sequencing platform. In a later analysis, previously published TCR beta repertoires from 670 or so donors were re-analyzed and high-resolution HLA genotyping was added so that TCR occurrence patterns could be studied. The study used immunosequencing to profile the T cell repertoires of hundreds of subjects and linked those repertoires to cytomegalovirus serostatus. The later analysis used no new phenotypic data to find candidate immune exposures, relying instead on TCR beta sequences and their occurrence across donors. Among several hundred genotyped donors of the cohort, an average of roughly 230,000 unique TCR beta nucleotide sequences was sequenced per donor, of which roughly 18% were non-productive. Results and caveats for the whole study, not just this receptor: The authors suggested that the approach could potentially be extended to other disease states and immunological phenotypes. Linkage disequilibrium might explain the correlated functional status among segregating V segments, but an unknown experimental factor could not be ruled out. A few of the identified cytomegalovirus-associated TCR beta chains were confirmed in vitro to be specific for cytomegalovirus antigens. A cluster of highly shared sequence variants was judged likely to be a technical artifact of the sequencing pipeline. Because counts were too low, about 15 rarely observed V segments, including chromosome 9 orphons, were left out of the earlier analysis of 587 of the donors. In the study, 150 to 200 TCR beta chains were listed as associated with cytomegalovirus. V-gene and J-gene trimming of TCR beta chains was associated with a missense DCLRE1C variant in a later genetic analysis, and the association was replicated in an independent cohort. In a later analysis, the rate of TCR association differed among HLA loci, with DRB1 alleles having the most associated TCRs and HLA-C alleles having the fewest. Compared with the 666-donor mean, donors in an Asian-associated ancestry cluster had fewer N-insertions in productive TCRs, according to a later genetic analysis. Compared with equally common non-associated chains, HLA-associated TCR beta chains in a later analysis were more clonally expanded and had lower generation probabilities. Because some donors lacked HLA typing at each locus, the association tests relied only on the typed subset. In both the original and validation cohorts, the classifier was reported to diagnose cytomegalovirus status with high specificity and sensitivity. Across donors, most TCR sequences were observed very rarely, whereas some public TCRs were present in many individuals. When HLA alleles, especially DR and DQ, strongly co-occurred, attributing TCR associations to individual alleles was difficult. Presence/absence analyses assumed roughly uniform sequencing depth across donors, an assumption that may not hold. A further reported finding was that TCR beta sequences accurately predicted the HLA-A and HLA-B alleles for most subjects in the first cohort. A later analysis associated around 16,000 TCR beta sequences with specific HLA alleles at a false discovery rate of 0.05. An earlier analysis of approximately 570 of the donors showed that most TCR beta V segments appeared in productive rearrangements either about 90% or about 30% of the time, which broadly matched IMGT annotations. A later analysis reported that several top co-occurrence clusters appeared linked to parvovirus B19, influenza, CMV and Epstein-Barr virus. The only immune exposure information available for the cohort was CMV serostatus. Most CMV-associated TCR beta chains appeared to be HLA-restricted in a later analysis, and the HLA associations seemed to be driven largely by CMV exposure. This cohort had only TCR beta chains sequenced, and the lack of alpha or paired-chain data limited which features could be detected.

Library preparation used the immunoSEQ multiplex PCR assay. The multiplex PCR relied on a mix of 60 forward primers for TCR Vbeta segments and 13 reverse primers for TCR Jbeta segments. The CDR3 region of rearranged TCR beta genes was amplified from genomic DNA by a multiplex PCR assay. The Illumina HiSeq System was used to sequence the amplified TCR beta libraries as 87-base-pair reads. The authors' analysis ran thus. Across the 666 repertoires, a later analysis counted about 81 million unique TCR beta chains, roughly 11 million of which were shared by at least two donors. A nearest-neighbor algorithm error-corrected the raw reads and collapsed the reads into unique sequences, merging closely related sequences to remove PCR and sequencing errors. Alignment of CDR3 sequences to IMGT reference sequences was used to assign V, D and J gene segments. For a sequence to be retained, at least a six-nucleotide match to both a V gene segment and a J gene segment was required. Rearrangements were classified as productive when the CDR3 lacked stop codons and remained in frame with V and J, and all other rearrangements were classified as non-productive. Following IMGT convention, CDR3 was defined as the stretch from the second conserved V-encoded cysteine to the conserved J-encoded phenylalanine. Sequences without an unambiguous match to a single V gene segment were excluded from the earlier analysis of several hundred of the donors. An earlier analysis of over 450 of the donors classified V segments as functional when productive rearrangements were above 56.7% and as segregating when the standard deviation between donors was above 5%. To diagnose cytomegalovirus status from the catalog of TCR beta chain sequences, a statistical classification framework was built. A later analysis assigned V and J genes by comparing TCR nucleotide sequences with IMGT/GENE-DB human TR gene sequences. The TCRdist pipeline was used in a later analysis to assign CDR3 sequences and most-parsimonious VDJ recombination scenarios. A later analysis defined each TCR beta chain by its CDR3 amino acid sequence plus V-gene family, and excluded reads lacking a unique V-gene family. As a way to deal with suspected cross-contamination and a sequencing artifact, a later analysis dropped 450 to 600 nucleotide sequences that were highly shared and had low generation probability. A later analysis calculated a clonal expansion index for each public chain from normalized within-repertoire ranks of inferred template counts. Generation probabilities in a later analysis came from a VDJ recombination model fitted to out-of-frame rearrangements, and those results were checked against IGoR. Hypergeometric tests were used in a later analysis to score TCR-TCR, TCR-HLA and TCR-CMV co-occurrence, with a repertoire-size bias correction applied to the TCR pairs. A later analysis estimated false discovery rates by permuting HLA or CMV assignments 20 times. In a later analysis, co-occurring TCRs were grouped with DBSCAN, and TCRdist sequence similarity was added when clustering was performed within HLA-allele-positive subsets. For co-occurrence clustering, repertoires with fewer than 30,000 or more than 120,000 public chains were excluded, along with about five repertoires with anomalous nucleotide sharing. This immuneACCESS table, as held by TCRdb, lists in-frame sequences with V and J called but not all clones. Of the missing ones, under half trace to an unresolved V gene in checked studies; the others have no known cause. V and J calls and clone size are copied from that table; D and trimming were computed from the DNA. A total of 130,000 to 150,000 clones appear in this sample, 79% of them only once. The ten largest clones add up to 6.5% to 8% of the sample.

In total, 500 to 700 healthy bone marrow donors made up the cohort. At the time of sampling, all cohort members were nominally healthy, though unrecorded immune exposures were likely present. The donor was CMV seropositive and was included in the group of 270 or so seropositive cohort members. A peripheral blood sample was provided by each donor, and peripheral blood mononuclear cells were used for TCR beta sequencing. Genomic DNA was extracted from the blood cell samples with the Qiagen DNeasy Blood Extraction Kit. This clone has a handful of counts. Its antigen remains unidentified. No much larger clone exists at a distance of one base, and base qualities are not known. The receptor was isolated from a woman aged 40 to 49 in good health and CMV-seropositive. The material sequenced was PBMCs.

The CDR3: CASTLAGEWSTDTQYF. The bases are TGTGCCAGCACCTTAGCGGGGGAATGGAGTACAGATACGCAGTATTTT. The chain was built from TRBV5-6 and TRBJ2-3; 9 of the junction bases match TRBD2. The CDR3 goes from the cysteine to the phenylalanine over 16 residues. Of all the DNA, just the CDR3 is kept, 48 bases in frame from base 1. V has 6 bases trimmed and J has 3 bases trimmed; junction bases matching no gene number 11. From the germline V gene, CDR1 is SGHDT and CDR2 is YYEEEE.